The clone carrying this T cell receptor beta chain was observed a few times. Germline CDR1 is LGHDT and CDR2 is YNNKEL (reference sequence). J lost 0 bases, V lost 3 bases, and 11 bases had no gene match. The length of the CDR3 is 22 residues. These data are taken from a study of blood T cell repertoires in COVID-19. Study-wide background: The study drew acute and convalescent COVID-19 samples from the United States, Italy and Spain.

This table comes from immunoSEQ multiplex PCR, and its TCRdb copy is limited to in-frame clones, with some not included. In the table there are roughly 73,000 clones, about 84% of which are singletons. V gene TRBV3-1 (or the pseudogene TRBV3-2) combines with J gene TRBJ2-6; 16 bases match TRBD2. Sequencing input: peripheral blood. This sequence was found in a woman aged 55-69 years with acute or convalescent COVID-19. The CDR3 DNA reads TGTGCCAGCAGCCACCACCTGGGACTAGCGGGAGGGGGAAGCTCTGGGGCCAACGTCCTGACTTTC. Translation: CASSHHLGLAGGGSSGANVLTF.